The T cell receptor beta chain described here comes from a study of CD8 T cells in ankylosing spondylitis. The germline gives CDR1 SGHDT, CDR2 YYEEEE. V dropped 3 bases and J dropped 5; count of bases not matched to a gene: 7. The CDR3 consists of 16 residues. In its sample, this clonotype was seen many times. No antigen is known for it. Molecular-barcoded quantitative 5'-RACE produced these TCR beta libraries. TCRdb ran MiXCR on the 5' RACE reads and lists one entry per CDR3 protein. The profile shows approximately 240,000 distinct CDR3 sequences, roughly a tenth of them singletons. Study-level findings and limits: A CD8+ phenotype characterized the disease-linked clones, which were relatively rare in peripheral blood. Enrichment of disease-linked clones was reportedly significant in matched ankylosing spondylitis synovial fluid. Made up of eight highly homologous variants, a TCR beta motif appeared characteristic of ankylosing spondylitis blood.

This TCR came from a male donor with ankylosing spondylitis or in good health (not recorded which). The rearrangement uses TRBV5-6 and TRBJ2-2, with 10 bases matching TRBD1. The sample taken for sequencing was blood, either unsorted or a sorted T cell fraction (not recorded which). CDR3 protein: CASSWRTGGLTGELFF. CDR3 sequence (DNA): TGTGCCAGCAGCTGGAGGACAGGGGGACTTACCGGGGAGCTGTTTTTT. Looking up the rest from reference TRBV5-6 and TRBJ2-2 gives the full variable domain: DAGVTQSPTHLIKTRGQQVTLRCSPKSGHDTVSWYQQALGQGPQFIFQYYEEEERQRGNFPDRFSGHQFPNYSSELNVNALLLGDSALYLCASSWRTGGLTGELFFGEGSRLTVL.